The TCR beta chain under discussion was sequenced for a study of blood T cell repertoires in COVID-19. The CDR3 spans 16 residues. V lost 6 bases and J lost 4; bases outside the gene matches: 11. Germline CDR1 MGHRA, CDR2 YSYEKL. The protocol was immunoSEQ multiplex PCR, while the TCRdb copy is restricted to in-frame clones and leaves out a portion. The repertoire includes 300,000 to 400,000 clones, approximately 91% of them detected once, and approximately 4.1% sits in the top ten. All enrollees were roughly 18 to 89 years old and from some 24 US areas. The chain links TRBV4-1 to TRBJ2-1, with 8 bases lining up with TRBD2. Source material: PBMCs or T cells enriched from blood (not recorded which). The sequence derives from a woman aged 30 to 39 who had been exposed to COVID-19. In DNA form, the CDR3 reads TGCGCCAGCAGGAGAATCGGGGGGGATCAATACAATGAGCAGTTCTTC. Protein product: CASRRIGGDQYNEQFF.